This T cell receptor beta chain was sequenced during a study of CD8 T cells in Susac syndrome. Germline loops: CDR1 MNHNS, CDR2 SASEGT. This CDR3 has 12 residues. The V end was cut by 6 bases, the J end by 4 bases, with 10 bases between. Study-level findings and limits: Clonal expansion was not observed in the Susac syndrome CD4+ T cell repertoires.

About this clonotype: Its antigen is unidentified.

The RNA input was about 0.45 to 1 ug, and it was reverse transcribed with random hexamers. TCRdb re-called the immunoSEQ multiplex PCR reads through MiXCR, storing one row per CDR3 protein. The table includes approximately 74,000 distinct CDR3 sequences, roughly 91% detected once. The sequenced sample was CD4+ T cells from PBMCs. The V call is TRBV6-1, the J call TRBJ2-7; D possibly corresponds to TRBD1 (5 bases). The TCR originated in a human donor with Susac syndrome. In DNA form, the CDR3 reads TGTGCCAGCAGGTCTGGGGCGTACGAGCAGTACTTC. Protein product: CASRSGAYEQYF.